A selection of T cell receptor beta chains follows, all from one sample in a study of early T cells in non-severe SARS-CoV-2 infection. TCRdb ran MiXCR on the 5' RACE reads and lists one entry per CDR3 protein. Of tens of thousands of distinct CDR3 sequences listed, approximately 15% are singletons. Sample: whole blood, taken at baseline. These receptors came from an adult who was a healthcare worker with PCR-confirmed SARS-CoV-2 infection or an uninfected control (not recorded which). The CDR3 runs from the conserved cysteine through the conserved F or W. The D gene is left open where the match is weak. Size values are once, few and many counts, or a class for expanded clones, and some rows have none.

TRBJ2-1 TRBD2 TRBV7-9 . CASRSSGLFYNEQFF TGTGCCAGCAGATCTAGCGGGCTGTTTTACAATGAGCAGTTCTTC
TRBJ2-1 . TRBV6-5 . CASSYGRSSYNEQFF TGTGCCAGCAGTTACGGTAGGAGCTCCTACAATGAGCAGTTCTTC
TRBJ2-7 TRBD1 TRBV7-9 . CASSQEWTGWYEQYF TGTGCCAGCAGCCAAGAATGGACAGGGTGGTACGAGCAGTACTTC
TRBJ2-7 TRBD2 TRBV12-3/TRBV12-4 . CASSPHWGGEQYF TGTGCCAGCAGTCCCCACTGGGGGGGGGAGCAGTACTTC
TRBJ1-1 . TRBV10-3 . CAISPGGLNTEAFF TGTGCCATTAGTCCGGGGGGCCTGAACACTGAAGCTTTCTTT
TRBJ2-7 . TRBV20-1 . CSANIGIMEGNEQYF TGCAGTGCTAACATCGGGATTATGGAGGGCAACGAGCAGTACTTC
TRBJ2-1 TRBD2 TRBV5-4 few CASSRPSGNNEQFF TGTGCCAGCAGCCGGCCTAGCGGCAACAATGAGCAGTTCTTC
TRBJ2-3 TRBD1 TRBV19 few CASRGTGLDTQYF TGTGCCAGTAGGGGGACAGGGTTGGATACGCAGTATTTT
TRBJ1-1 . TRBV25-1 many CASSDSGSREAFF TGTGCCAGCAGTGATTCCGGGTCCAGAGAAGCTTTCTTT
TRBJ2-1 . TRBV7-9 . CASSLLYNEQFF TGTGCCAGCAGCTTACTCTACAATGAGCAGTTCTTC
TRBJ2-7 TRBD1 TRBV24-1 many CATSDPQGLPIGQYF TGTGCCACCAGTGACCCACAGGGGTTACCTATTGGGCAGTACTTC
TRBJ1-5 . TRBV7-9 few CASSSQEDQPQHF TGTGCCAGCAGCTCACAGGAAGATCAGCCCCAGCATTTT
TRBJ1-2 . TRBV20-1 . CSATEGVNYGYTF TGCAGTGCTACGGAGGGGGTTAACTATGGCTACACCTTC
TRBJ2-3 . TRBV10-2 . CASSLAAPTDTQYF TGCGCCAGCAGTCTTGCGGCCCCCACAGATACGCAGTATTTT
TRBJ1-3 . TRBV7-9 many CASSLVGISGNTIYF TGTGCCAGCAGCTTAGTAGGGATCTCTGGAAACACCATATATTTT
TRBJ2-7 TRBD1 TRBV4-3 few CASSQAQGESYEQYF TGCGCCAGCAGCCAAGCTCAGGGGGAATCCTACGAGCAGTACTTC
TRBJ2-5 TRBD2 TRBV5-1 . CASSNPGGETQYF TGCGCCAGCAGCAACCCGGGGGGAGAGACCCAGTACTTC
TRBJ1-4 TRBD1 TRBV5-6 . CASSRTGVNEKLFF TGTGCCAGCAGCCGGACAGGGGTTAATGAAAAACTGTTTTTT
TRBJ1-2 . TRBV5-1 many CASSQSWSGGRGYTF TGCGCCAGCAGCCAGTCTTGGTCGGGCGGGAGAGGCTACACCTTC
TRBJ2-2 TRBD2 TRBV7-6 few CASSPAGAGELFF TGTGCCAGCAGCCCGGCGGGGGCCGGGGAGCTGTTTTTT
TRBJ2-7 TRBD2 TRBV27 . CASRAYSGRGYEQYF TGTGCCAGCCGGGCCTATAGCGGGAGGGGCTACGAGCAGTACTTC
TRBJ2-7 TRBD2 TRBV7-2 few CASSLEKSSGIREQYF TGTGCCAGCAGCTTAGAAAAATCTAGCGGGATTCGGGAGCAGTACTTC
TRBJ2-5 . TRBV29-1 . CSVLGADQETQYF TGCAGCGTTCTAGGGGCAGACCAAGAGACCCAGTACTTC
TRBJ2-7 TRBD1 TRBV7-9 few CASSSRTGVYEQYF TGTGCCAGCAGCTCTCGGACAGGGGTCTACGAGCAGTACTTC
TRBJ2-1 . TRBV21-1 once CASSKESREATYNEQFF TGTGCCAGCAGCAAAGAATCACGGGAGGCCACCTACAATGAGCAGTTCTTC
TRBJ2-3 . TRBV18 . CASSIGHRTDTQYF TGTGCCAGCTCTATAGGACACCGCACAGATACGCAGTATTTT
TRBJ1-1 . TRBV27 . CASSTYAGTSGEAFF TGTGCCAGCAGTACCTACGCAGGGACTAGTGGTGAAGCTTTCTTT
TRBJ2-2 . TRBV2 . CASKRAENTGELFF TGTGCCAGCAAGAGGGCTGAGAACACCGGGGAGCTGTTTTTT
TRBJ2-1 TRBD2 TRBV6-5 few CASSPGLAGIYNEQFF TGTGCCAGCAGCCCGGGACTAGCGGGAATCTACAATGAGCAGTTCTTC
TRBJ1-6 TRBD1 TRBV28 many CASRRQGPWVGPLHF TGTGCCAGCAGACGACAGGGACCCTGGGTTGGACCCCTCCACTTT
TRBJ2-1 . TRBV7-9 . CASSLDRDLFF TGTGCCAGCAGCTTAGACCGGGACTTGTTCTTC
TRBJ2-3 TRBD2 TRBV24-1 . CATSDRRDYRDTQYF TGTGCCACCAGTGACCGCCGGGACTATCGAGATACGCAGTATTTT
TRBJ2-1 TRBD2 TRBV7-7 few CASSQTGTSLFDEQFF TGTGCCAGCAGCCAAACCGGGACTAGTCTTTTCGATGAGCAGTTCTTC
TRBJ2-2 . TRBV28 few CASSFTANTGELFF TGTGCCAGCAGTTTTACGGCGAACACCGGGGAGCTGTTTTTT
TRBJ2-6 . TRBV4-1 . CASSYTYSGANVLTF TGCGCCAGCAGCTATACTTACTCTGGGGCCAACGTCCTGACTTTC
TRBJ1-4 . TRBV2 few CASTLQGTNEKLFF TGTGCCAGCACTTTACAGGGAACTAATGAAAAACTGTTTTTT
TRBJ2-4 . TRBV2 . CASSERFGTQEYF TGTGCCAGCAGTGAGAGGTTTGGGACTCAGGAGTACTTC
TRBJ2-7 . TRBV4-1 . CASSQGVEASYEQYF TGCGCCAGCAGCCAAGGTGTAGAGGCCTCCTACGAGCAGTACTTC
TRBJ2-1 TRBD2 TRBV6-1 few CASSEAQLAVMYEQFF TGTGCCAGCAGTGAAGCTCAACTAGCGGTTATGTATGAGCAGTTCTTC
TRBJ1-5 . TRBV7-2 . CASSPMGPNQPQHF TGTGCCAGCAGCCCGATGGGCCCGAATCAGCCCCAGCATTTT
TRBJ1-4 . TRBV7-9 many CASSPTGVEKLFF TGTGCCAGCAGCCCGACAGGAGTCGAAAAACTGTTTTTT
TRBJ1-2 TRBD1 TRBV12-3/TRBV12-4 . CATGGAGGYGYTF TGTGCCACCGGGGGGGCAGGGGGCTATGGCTACACCTTC
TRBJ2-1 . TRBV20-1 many CSASERLYNEQFF TGCAGTGCTAGTGAGCGGCTCTACAATGAGCAGTTCTTC
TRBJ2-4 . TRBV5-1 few CASSSEGRDIQYF TGCGCCAGCAGCTCCGAGGGTCGGGACATTCAGTACTTC
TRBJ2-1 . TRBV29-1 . CSVEGLATASSYNEQFF TGCAGCGTTGAGGGTCTAGCAACCGCGAGCTCCTACAATGAGCAGTTCTTC
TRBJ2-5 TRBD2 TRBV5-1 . CASSLWGTREETQYF TGCGCCAGCAGCTTGTGGGGGACTAGGGAAGAGACCCAGTACTTC
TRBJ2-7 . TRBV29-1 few CSVAWTATYEQYF TGCAGCGTTGCCTGGACGGCTACCTACGAGCAGTACTTC
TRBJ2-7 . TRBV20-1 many CSAREGRRTPYEQYF TGCAGTGCTAGAGAGGGTCGTCGCACCCCCTACGAGCAGTACTTC
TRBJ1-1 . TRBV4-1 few CASSPLQTGANTEAFF TGCGCCAGCAGCCCTTTACAAACAGGTGCGAACACTGAAGCTTTCTTT
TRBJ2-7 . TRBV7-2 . CASSLTAQYEQYF TGTGCCAGCAGCTTAACTGCACAGTACGAGCAGTACTTC
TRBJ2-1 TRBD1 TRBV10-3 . CAISRTGENEQFF TGTGCCATCAGCCGGACAGGGGAAAATGAGCAGTTCTTC
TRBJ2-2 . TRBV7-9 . CASSLARTTGELFF TGTGCCAGCAGCTTAGCTAGGACGACCGGGGAGCTGTTTTTT
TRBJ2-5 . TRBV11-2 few CASSFAPQQGQAGTQYF TGTGCCAGCAGCTTCGCCCCTCAACAGGGACAAGCGGGGACCCAGTACTTC